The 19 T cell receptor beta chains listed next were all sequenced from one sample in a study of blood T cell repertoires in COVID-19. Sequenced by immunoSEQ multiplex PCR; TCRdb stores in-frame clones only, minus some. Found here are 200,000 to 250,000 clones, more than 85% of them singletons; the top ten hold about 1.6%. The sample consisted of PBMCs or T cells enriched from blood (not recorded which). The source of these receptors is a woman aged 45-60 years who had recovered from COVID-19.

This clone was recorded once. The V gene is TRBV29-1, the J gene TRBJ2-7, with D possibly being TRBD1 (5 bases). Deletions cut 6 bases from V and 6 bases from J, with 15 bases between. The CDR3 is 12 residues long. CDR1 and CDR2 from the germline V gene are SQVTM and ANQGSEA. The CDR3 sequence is CSVAHQGTEQYF. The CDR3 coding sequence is TGCAGCGTGGCCCACCAGGGTACCGAGCAGTACTTC.

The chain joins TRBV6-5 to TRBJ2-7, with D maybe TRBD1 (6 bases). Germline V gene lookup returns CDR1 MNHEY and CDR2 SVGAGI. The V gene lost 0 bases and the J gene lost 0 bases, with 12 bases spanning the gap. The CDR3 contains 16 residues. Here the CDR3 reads CASSYSTGTPSYEQYF. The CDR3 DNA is TGTGCCAGCAGTTACTCCACCGGGACACCCTCCTACGAGCAGTACTTC.

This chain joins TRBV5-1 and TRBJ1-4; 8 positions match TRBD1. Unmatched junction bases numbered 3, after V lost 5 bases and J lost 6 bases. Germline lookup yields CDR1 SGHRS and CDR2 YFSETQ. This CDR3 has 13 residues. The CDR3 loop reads CASRDRADEKLFF. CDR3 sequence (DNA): TGCGCCAGCAGGGACAGGGCTGATGAAAAACTGTTTTTT. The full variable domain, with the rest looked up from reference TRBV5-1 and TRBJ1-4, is KAGVTQTPRYLIKTRGQQVTLSCSPISGHRSVSWYQQTPGQGLQFLFEYFSETQRNKGNFPGRFSGRQFSNSRSEMNVSTLELGDSALYLCASRDRADEKLFFGSGTQLSVL.

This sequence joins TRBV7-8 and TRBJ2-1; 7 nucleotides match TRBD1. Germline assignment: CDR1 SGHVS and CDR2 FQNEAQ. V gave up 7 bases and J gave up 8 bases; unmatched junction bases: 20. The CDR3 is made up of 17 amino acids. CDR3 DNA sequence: TGTGCCAGCACCACTATGAGAACGGACAGGAGAATATATGAGCAGTTCTTC. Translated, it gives CASTTMRTDRRIYEQFF.

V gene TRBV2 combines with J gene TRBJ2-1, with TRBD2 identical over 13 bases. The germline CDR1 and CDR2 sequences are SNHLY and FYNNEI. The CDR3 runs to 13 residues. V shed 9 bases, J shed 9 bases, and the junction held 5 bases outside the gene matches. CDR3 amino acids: CASPGLAGSEQFF. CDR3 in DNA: TGTGCCAGTCCGGGACTAGCGGGATCTGAGCAGTTCTTC.

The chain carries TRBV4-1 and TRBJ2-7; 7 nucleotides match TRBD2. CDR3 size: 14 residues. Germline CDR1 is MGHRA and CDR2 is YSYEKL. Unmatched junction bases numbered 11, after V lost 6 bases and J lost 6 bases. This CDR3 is CASRQVGGGGEQYF. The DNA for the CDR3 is TGCGCCAGCAGACAGGTAGGCGGGGGAGGCGAGCAGTACTTC.

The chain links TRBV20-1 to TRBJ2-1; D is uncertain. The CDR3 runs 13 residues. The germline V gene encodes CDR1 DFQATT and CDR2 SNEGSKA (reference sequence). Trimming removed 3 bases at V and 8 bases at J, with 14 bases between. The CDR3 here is CSASDRYRYEQFF. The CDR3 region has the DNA TGCAGTGCTAGTGACCGTTATCGGTATGAGCAGTTCTTC.

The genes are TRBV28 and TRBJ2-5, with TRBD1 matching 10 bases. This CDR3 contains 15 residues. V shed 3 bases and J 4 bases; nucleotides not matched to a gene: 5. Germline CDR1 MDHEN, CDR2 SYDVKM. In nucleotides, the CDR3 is TGTGCCAGCAGTTTTGCGTGGGACAGGGGAGAGACCCAGTACTTC. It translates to CASSFAWDRGETQYF.

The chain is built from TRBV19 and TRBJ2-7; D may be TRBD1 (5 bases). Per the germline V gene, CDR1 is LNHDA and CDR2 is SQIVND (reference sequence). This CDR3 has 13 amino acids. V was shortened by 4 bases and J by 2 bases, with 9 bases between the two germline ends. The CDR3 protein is CASSKGRPYEQYF. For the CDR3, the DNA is TGTGCCAGTAGTAAGGGGCGACCCTACGAGCAGTACTTC.

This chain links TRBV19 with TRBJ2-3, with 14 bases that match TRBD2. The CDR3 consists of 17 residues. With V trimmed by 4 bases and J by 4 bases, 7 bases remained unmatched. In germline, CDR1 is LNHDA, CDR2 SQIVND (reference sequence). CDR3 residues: CASSRETSGRAADTQYF. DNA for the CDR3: TGTGCCAGTAGTAGGGAGACTAGCGGGAGGGCCGCAGATACGCAGTATTTT.

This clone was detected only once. CDR3 loop: CATSVGGNSYNEQFF. Here the CDR3 DNA reads TGTGCCACCAGTGTGGGCGGGAACTCCTACAATGAGCAGTTCTTC. The J gene is TRBJ2-1, the V gene TRBV24-1, with a possible D match to TRBD2 (6 bases). Per the germline V gene, CDR1 is KGHDR and CDR2 is SFDVKD. The CDR3 runs 15 residues. The V and J ends lost 5 bases and 0 bases respectively, with 10 bases between them.

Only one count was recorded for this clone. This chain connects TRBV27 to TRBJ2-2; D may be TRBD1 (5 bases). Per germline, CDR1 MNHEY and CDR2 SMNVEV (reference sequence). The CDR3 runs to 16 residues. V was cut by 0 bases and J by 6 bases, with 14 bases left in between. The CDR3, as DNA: TGTGCCAGCAGTTTATCGGGTCAGGGTTGGGCCGGGGAGCTGTTTTTT. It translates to CASSLSGQGWAGELFF.

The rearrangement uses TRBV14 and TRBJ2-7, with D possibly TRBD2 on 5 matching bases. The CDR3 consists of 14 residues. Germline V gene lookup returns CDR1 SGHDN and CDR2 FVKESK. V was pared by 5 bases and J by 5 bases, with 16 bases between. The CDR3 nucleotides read TGTGCCAGCAGCAAACAACCCCGGCGGGACGAGCAGTACTTC. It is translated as CASSKQPRRDEQYF.

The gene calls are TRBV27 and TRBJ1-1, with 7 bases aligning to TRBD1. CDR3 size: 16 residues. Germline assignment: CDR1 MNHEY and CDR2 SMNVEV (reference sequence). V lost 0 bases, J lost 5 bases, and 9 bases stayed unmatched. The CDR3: CASSLSFRQGFTEAFF. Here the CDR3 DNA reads TGTGCCAGCAGTTTATCGTTTCGACAGGGATTTACTGAAGCTTTCTTT.

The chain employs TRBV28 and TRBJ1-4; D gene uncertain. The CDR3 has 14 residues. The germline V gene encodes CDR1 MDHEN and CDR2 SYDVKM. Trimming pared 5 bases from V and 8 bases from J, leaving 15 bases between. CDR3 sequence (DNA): TGTGCCAGCAGTCTGACTATGCGTGGAGAAAAACTGTTTTTT. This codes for CASSLTMRGEKLFF.

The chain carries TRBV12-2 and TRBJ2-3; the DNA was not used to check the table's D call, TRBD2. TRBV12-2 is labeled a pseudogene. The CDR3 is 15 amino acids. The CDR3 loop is CASRQTRVMGDTQYF. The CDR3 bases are TGTGCAAGTCGACAAACTCGGGTTATGGGAGATACGCAGTATTTT.

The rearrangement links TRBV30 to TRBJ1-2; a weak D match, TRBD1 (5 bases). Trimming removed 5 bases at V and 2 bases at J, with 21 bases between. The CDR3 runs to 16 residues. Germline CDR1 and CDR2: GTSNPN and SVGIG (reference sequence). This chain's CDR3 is CAWGPPWGETNYGYTF. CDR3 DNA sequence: TGTGCCTGGGGGCCTCCCTGGGGCGAGACAAACTATGGCTACACCTTC.

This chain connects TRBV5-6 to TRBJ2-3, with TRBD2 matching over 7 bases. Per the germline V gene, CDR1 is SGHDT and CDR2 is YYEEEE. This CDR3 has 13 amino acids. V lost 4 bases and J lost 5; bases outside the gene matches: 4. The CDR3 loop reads CASSLIAGDTQYF. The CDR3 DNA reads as TGTGCCAGCAGCCTTATAGCGGGAGATACGCAGTATTTT.

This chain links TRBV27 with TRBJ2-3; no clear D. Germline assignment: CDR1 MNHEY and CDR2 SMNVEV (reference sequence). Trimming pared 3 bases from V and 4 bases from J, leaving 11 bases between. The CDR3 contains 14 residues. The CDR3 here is CASSFGMGADTQYF. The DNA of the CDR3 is TGTGCCAGCAGTTTCGGTATGGGCGCAGATACGCAGTATTTT.